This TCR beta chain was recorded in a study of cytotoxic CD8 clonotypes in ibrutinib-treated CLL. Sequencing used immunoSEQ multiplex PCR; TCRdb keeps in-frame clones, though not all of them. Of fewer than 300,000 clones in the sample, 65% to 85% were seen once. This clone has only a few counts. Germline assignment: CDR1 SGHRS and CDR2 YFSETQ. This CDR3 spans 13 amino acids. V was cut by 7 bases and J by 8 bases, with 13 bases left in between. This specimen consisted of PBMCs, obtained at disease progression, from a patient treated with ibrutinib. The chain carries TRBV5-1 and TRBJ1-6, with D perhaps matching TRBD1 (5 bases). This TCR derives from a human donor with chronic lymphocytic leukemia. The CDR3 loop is CASRERGYSPLHF. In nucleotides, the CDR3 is TGCGCCAGCCGAGAGCGGGGGTATTCACCCCTCCACTTT.